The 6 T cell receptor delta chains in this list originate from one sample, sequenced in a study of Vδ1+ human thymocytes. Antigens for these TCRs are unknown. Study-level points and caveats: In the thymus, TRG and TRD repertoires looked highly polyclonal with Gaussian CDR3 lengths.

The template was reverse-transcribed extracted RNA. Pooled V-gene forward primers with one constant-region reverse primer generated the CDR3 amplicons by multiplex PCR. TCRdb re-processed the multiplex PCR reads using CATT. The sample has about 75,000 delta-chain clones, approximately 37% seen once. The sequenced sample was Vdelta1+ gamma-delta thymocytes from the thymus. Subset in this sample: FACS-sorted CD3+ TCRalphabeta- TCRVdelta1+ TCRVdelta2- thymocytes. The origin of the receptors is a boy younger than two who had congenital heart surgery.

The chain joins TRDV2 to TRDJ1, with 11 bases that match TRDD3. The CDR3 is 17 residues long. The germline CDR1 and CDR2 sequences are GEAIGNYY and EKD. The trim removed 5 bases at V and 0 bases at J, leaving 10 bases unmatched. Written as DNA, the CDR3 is TGTGCCTGTGTTGTTGGGGGATACGGGCTGTACACCGATAAACTCATCTTT. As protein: CACVVGGYGLYTDKLIF.

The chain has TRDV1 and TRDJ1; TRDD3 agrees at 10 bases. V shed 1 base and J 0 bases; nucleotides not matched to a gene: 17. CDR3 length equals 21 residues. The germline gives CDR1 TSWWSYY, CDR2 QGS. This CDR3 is CALGERLPSYWGIRYTDKLIF. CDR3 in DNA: TGTGCTCTTGGGGAACGCCTACCCTCGTACTGGGGGATCCGGTACACCGATAAACTCATCTTT.

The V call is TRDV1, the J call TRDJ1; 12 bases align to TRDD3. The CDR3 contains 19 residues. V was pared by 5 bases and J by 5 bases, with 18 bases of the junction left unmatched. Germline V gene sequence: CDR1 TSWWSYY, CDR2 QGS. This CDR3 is CALGLILPPLGDTGDKLIF. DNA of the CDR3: TGTGCTCTTGGGCTCATCCTTCCTCCCCTGGGGGATACGGGGGATAAACTCATCTTT.

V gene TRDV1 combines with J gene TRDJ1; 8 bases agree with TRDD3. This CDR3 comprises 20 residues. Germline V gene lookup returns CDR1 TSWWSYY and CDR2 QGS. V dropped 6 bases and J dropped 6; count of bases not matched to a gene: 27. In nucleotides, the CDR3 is TGTGCTCTTGGCTATCCGCCCTCGTACTGGGGGCCCCCTGTTATCCATAAACTCATCTTT. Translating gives CALGYPPSYWGPPVIHKLIF.

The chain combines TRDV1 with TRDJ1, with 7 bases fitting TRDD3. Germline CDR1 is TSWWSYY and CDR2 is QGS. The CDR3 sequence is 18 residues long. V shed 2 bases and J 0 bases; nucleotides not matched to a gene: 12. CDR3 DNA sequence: TGTGCTCTTGGGGAAAGGAAGCCCCGAGGGGGATACACCGATAAACTCATCTTT. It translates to CALGERKPRGGYTDKLIF.

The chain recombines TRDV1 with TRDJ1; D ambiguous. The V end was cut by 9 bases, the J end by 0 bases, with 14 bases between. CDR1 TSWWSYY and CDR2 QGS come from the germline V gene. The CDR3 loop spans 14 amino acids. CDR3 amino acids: CALRGTPYTDKLIF. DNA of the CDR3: TGTGCTCTCCGTGGAACCCCGTACACCGATAAACTCATCTTT.